The text below deals with one T cell receptor beta chain. What it recognizes is unknown. Germline CDR1 SGHAT, CDR2 FQNNGV. The CDR3 extends over 14 amino acids. The junction had 7 bases not matched to a gene; V was cut back by 5 bases and J by 4 bases. These data come from a study of T cells in Graves' hyperthyroidism and ophthalmopathy. Study conclusions and caveats: By a 13 V-J model, ophthalmopathy was set apart from stable hyperthyroidism. Most expanded thyroid clonotypes above 0.001 recurred in blood.

What was amplified from RNA transcripts were TCR beta CDR3 regions. The TCR CDR3 first-round RT-PCR relied on the HTBI primer set. TCRdb processed the multiplex PCR reads anew with MiXCR; each CDR3 protein has one entry. The data show around 540,000 distinct CDR3 sequences, under 60% seen once. Sequencing was carried out using peripheral blood or thyroid tissue (not recorded which). This receptor was taken from a woman between 18 and 30 years old with Graves' hyperthyroidism. The chain couples TRBV11-2 to TRBJ1-2; TRBD1 agrees at 7 bases. Written as DNA, the CDR3 is TGTGCCAGCAGCGACGGGACAGCTGCCTATGGCTACACCTTC. Translation: CASSDGTAAYGYTF.